A selection of T cell receptor beta chains follows, all from one sample in a study of cytomegalovirus exposure and HLA in healthy donors. TCRdb keeps only in-frame clones here, not all; method: immunoSEQ multiplex PCR. The sample shows 190,000 or so clones, around 83% of them seen only once. Sequenced material: PBMCs. These receptors originate from a man aged 50-60 years in good health and CMV-seronegative. The CDR3 runs from the conserved cysteine through the conserved F or W. D genes are given only for firm matches. Rows may omit the clone size; those that give it use once, few, many or a size class.

CDR3nt,CDR3aa,v_gene,j_gene,abundance,d_gene
TGTGCCAGCACCAAACTGGAGGGGTCGGAGCAGTTCTTC,CASTKLEGSEQFF,TRBV7-9,TRBJ2-1,.,.
TGTGCCAGCAGTTTAATAGCGGGAGGCGTACGTCGTAATGAGCAGTTCTTC,CASSLIAGGVRRNEQFF,TRBV27,TRBJ2-1,once,TRBD2
TGTGCCAGCAGCATGACAGGGGAAGTCTCTGGAAACACCATATATTTT,CASSMTGEVSGNTIYF,TRBV7-2,TRBJ1-3,.,TRBD1
TGTGCCAGCAGCTTAGGGGCAGTCCAAGAGACCCAGTACTTC,CASSLGAVQETQYF,TRBV7-2,TRBJ2-5,.,.
TGTGCCAGTAGCCCTCAGGGGGCGTCGTATGAAAAACTGTTTTTT,CASSPQGASYEKLFF,TRBV19,TRBJ1-4,.,TRBD1
TGTGCCAGCACAGGACAGTACACCGGGGAGCTGTTTTTT,CASTGQYTGELFF,TRBV7-8,TRBJ2-2,.,.
TGTGCCAGCACCCCCCCCCTAGGGACAGATATGAACACTGAAGCTTTCTTT,CASTPPLGTDMNTEAFF,TRBV6-4,TRBJ1-1,.,TRBD1
TGTGCCAGCAGTCCGAGGACTAGAGTCAATGAGCAGTTCTTC,CASSPRTRVNEQFF,TRBV7-9,TRBJ2-1,.,TRBD2
TGTGCCAGCAGGTTCGGTCAGGGGGTAAATCAGCCCCAGCATTTT,CASRFGQGVNQPQHF,TRBV28,TRBJ1-5,.,TRBD1
TGTGCCAGCAGCATCATGCCGGGACTAGCGCCTTACGAGCAGTACTTC,CASSIMPGLAPYEQYF,TRBV7-9,TRBJ2-7,once,TRBD2
TGTGCCAGCAGCCCGGATAGCGGGGGAGAGACCCAGTACTTC,CASSPDSGGETQYF,TRBV7-3,TRBJ2-5,.,TRBD2
TGCAGCGTTTCCCCTCAAACAGGGTACAATGAGCAGTTCTTC,CSVSPQTGYNEQFF,TRBV29-1,TRBJ2-1,.,.
TGTGCCAGCACTCAAGGAGGAACTGGAAACACCATATATTTT,CASTQGGTGNTIYF,TRBV6-5,TRBJ1-3,few,.
TGTGCCAGCAGGCCCTCGGACTTGGGTACCTACGAGCAGTACTTC,CASRPSDLGTYEQYF,TRBV7-2,TRBJ2-7,.,.
TGTGCCAGCTCATCGAGTTATGGAAACACCATATATTTT,CASSSSYGNTIYF,TRBV18,TRBJ1-3,.,.
TGTGCCAGCAGCCTTCGTATCTCTGGGGCCAACGTCCTGACTTTC,CASSLRISGANVLTF,TRBV13,TRBJ2-6,.,.
TGTGCCAGCAGCCTACCAGGACAGGGGGTCTCCTACGAGCAGTACTTC,CASSLPGQGVSYEQYF,TRBV5-8,TRBJ2-7,.,TRBD1
TGTGCCAGCAGCTACGACCTGACAGGGTCTGGAAACACCATATATTTT,CASSYDLTGSGNTIYF,TRBV7-9,TRBJ1-3,.,TRBD1
TGCGCCAGCAGCTTGAATTCGGACAGCTCGTCTGAAAAACTGTTTTTT,CASSLNSDSSSEKLFF,TRBV5-1,TRBJ1-4,.,.
TGTGCCTGGAGCCGGGACAGTAAAAACATTCAGTACTTC,CAWSRDSKNIQYF,TRBV30,TRBJ2-4,.,TRBD1
TGTGCCAGTAGTACGACAGGGGGGAGCTCTGGGGCCAACGTCCTGACTTTC,CASSTTGGSSGANVLTF,TRBV19,TRBJ2-6,.,TRBD1
TGTGCCAGTAGTATTGGTGGTCTAGCGCTCCCTTACGAGCAGTACTTC,CASSIGGLALPYEQYF,TRBV19,TRBJ2-7,.,.
TGTGCCAGCAGCCTCGACACCGGGGAGCTGTTTTTT,CASSLDTGELFF,TRBV7-3,TRBJ2-2,.,.
TGCGCCAGCAGCCAAGATCTTTACAGGGACAATCAGCCCCAGCATTTT,CASSQDLYRDNQPQHF,TRBV4-3,TRBJ1-5,few,.
TGTGCCATCAGTGAGTTCGCGGGGGGGCAAAATGAGCAGTTCTTC,CAISEFAGGQNEQFF,TRBV10-3,TRBJ2-1,.,TRBD2
TGTGCCACCAGCGGGGGACTAGCGGGAGCCACAGATACGCAGTATTTT,CATSGGLAGATDTQYF,TRBV15,TRBJ2-3,.,TRBD2
TGTGCCAGCAGTTCCGGGAAAAGAATCCTGTCTGATACGCAGTATTTT,CASSSGKRILSDTQYF,TRBV27,TRBJ2-3,.,.
TGCGCCAGCAGTTTGGGGTCTAGCGGGAATGAGCAGTTCTTC,CASSLGSSGNEQFF,TRBV5-1,TRBJ2-1,.,TRBD2
TGTGCCAGCAGAAATAGGGGGGATACGCAGTATTTT,CASRNRGDTQYF,TRBV5-8,TRBJ2-3,.,.
TGTGCCAGTAAAACTAGCGGGGGTGCCTACAATGAGCAGTTCTTC,CASKTSGGAYNEQFF,TRBV19,TRBJ2-1,.,TRBD2
TGTGCCATCAGTGAGTCGGAGACTGAAGCTTTCTTT,CAISESETEAFF,TRBV10-3,TRBJ1-1,few,.
TGTGCCAGCAGCCGGGAGGAAGGTCAGCCCCAGCATTTT,CASSREEGQPQHF,TRBV5-6,TRBJ1-5,few,.
TGTGCCAGCAGAGGGGACAGTTGGAATCAGCCCCAGCATTTT,CASRGDSWNQPQHF,TRBV2,TRBJ1-5,few,TRBD1
TGCAGCGTTACGGACGGAGCGGATCCGACCCAGTACTTC,CSVTDGADPTQYF,TRBV29-1,TRBJ2-5,.,.
TGTGCCAGCAGGTTATATGAGGCTGCTGAAGCTTTCTTT,CASRLYEAAEAFF,TRBV6-5,TRBJ1-1,.,.
TGTGCCAGCAGCTTCTCCGCAGGCTTTGCAACTAATGAAAAACTGTTTTTT,CASSFSAGFATNEKLFF,TRBV7-6,TRBJ1-4,.,.
TGTGCCAGCAGTCCGACAGGGGGCGCATTGAGTGAGCAGTTCTTC,CASSPTGGALSEQFF,TRBV28,TRBJ2-1,.,TRBD1
TGTGCCAGCAGAACAGGAAATCAGCCCCAGCATTTT,CASRTGNQPQHF,TRBV28,TRBJ1-5,.,.
TGTGCCAGTAGTATCGGACTGTTCCCTGGAAACACCATATATTTT,CASSIGLFPGNTIYF,TRBV19,TRBJ1-3,.,.
TGTGCCAGCAGAGCGGGACAAATGAACACTGAAGCTTTCTTT,CASRAGQMNTEAFF,TRBV7-9,TRBJ1-1,.,.
TGTGCCAGCAGCTTCGGTATGCAGGGACTAAATGAAAAACTGTTTTTT,CASSFGMQGLNEKLFF,TRBV7-9,TRBJ1-4,.,.
TGTGCCAGCAGCTTAGACGTTGACAGGGCCCCTGAAGCTTTCTTT,CASSLDVDRAPEAFF,TRBV11-2,TRBJ1-1,.,TRBD1
TGTGCCAGCAGCAACAGGCGCTATAGCACAGATACGCAGTATTTT,CASSNRRYSTDTQYF,TRBV14,TRBJ2-3,.,.
TGTGCCAGTAGTATACTCTCTGGAAACACCATATATTTT,CASSILSGNTIYF,TRBV19,TRBJ1-3,few,.
TGTGCCAGCAGCTATACAGGGACCCAGCCCCAGCATTTT,CASSYTGTQPQHF,TRBV7-2,TRBJ1-5,.,.
TGTGCCAGCAGCTTGGGGCCCGGGACAGTATATAATTCACCCCTCCACTTT,CASSLGPGTVYNSPLHF,TRBV5-6,TRBJ1-6,.,TRBD1
TGTGCCAGCAGCGGACATATGGAGGGACTAGCGGGGCTAGTTGAGCAGTTCTTC,CASSGHMEGLAGLVEQFF,TRBV11-2,TRBJ2-1,.,TRBD2
TGTGCCAGCAGTGGGGGGGAAGGGTTTCTTCATCGGCCCCAGCATTTT,CASSGGEGFLHRPQHF,TRBV6-1,TRBJ1-5,.,.
TGTTCCAGCAGCCCACGGACAGGGGGAGACTACGAGCAGTACTTC,CSSSPRTGGDYEQYF,TRBV7-9,TRBJ2-7,few,TRBD1
TGTGCCAGCAGAGACATGAGATATGAGCAGTTCTTC,CASRDMRYEQFF,TRBV6-6,TRBJ2-1,few,.
TGTGCCATCAGTGAACAGTATACGCAGTATTTT,CAISEQYTQYF,TRBV10-3,TRBJ2-3,.,.